This T cell receptor beta chain came from a study of T-cell reconstitution after alpha-beta-depleted transplantation in children. Unique molecular identifiers featured in how the TCRbeta library was prepared. TCRdb re-called the PCR reads through MiXCR, storing one row per CDR3 protein. The sample holds about 400,000 distinct CDR3 sequences, roughly 15% seen once. Germline CDR1 reads KGHSH; CDR2 reads LQKENI. The V segment lost 2 bases and the J segment 5 bases; nucleotides outside the gene matches: 11. The CDR3 contains 16 residues. Sample: PBMCs, taken from the stem cell graft. This chain joins TRBV18 and TRBJ1-1, with 7 bases lining up with TRBD1. This receptor was taken from a human donor who donated a stem cell graft to a child with Fanconi anemia. The CDR3 spells CASSPLENRGATEAFF. The CDR3, as DNA: TGTGCCAGCTCACCATTGGAGAACAGGGGAGCAACTGAAGCTTTCTTT.